The T cell receptor (beta chain) under discussion was sequenced for a study of cytomegalovirus exposure and HLA in healthy donors. With respect to this clone: Antigen specificity is unknown.

Study findings and constraints: Among TCR beta chains, those listed as cytomegalovirus-associated numbered around 180. One variant, a missense change in DCLRE1C, was linked in a later analysis to TCR beta V- and J-gene trimming. Across donors, most TCRs were seen rarely, yet some public ones were widespread.

CDR1 is SNHLY, CDR2 FYNNEI, per germline. Trimming shortened V by 9 bases and J by 0 bases, and 11 bases separated the two germline ends. The CDR3 extends over 13 amino acids. The PCR contained 60 Vbeta and 13 Jbeta primers. Profiling relied on immunoSEQ multiplex PCR, and the TCRdb table lists in-frame clones only, not all of them. Of some 62,000 clones detected, around 87% appear once; the ten largest clones hold 1.4%. Sequencing was done on a sample of PBMCs. The TCR sequence derives from a man between 18 and 35 years old in good health and CMV-seronegative. The chain joins TRBV2 to TRBJ2-5; TRBD2 is a possible D gene (5 bases). In DNA form, the CDR3 reads TGTGCCAGAGGAGAGGGCAACCAAGAGACCCAGTACTTC. The encoded protein is CARGEGNQETQYF.